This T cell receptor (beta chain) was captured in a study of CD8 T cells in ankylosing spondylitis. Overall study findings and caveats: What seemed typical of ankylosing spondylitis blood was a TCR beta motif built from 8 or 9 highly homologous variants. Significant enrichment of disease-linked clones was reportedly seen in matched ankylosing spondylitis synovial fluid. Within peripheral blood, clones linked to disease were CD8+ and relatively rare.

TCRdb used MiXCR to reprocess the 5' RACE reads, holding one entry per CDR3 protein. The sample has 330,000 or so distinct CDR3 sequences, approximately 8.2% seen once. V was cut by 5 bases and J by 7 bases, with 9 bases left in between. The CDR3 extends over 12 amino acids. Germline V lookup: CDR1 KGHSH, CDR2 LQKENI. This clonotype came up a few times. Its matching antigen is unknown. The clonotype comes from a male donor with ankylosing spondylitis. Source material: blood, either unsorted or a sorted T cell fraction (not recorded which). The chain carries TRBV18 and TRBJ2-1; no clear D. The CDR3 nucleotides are TGTGCCAGCTCAATGGCCCTTAATGAGCAGTTCTTC. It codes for CASSMALNEQFF.